These T cell receptor beta chains were read from a single sample in a study of cytotoxic CD8 clonotypes in ibrutinib-treated CLL. Assay: immunoSEQ multiplex PCR; the TCRdb copy retains only in-frame clones and omits some. The sample contains approximately 74,000 clones, about 84% of which appear only once. The sample here was PBMCs, taken at disease progression, from a patient treated with ibrutinib. The source is a human donor with chronic lymphocytic leukemia. Both conserved end residues are part of each CDR3. A D gene is named only where the DNA matches it firmly. Size values are once, few and many counts, or a class for expanded clones, and some rows have none.

D: TRBD2; size: -; J: TRBJ2-2; V: TRBV7-3; DNA: TGTGCCAGCCAGGCTAGCGGGAGCTTGCACACCGGGGAGCTGTTTTTT; CDR3: CASQASGSLHTGELFF
D: TRBD1; size: -; J: TRBJ2-5; V: TRBV6-5; DNA: TGTGCCAGCAGTCAACCCGGGACAGAAGAGACCCAGTACTTC; CDR3: CASSQPGTEETQYF
D: -; size: -; J: TRBJ1-2; V: TRBV5-1; DNA: TGCGCCAGCAGCTTGGCCTGGGACACTACTCCTAACTATGGCTACACCTTC; CDR3: CASSLAWDTTPNYGYTF
D: -; size: -; J: TRBJ2-3; V: TRBV7-2; DNA: TGTGCCAGCAGCTTTGTCGGCACAGATACGCAGTATTTT; CDR3: CASSFVGTDTQYF
D: -; size: -; J: TRBJ2-5; V: TRBV30; DNA: TGTGCCTCCTCTCGGACAGAAGAGACCCAGTACTTC; CDR3: CASSRTEETQYF
D: -; size: once; J: TRBJ1-6; V: TRBV30; DNA: TGTGCCAGTCCTGGCCCCAGGGACTCCTATAATTCACCCCTCCACTTT; CDR3: CASPGPRDSYNSPLHF
D: TRBD1; size: -; J: TRBJ2-2; V: TRBV6-5; DNA: TGTGCCAGCAGTTGGGACAGTAACACCGGGGAGCTGTTTTTT; CDR3: CASSWDSNTGELFF
D: -; size: medium-sized; J: TRBJ1-1; V: TRBV7-8; DNA: TGTGCCAGCAGCTTATTAGGGCATTCGAACACTGAAGCTTTCTTT; CDR3: CASSLLGHSNTEAFF
D: -; size: -; J: TRBJ1-1; V: TRBV4-1; DNA: TGCGCCAGCAGCCAAGACCGGACGTTGGGGACTGAAGCTTTCTTT; CDR3: CASSQDRTLGTEAFF
D: TRBD1; size: -; J: TRBJ2-2; V: TRBV6-6; DNA: TGTGCCAGCAGTTACGGCCGACAGGGGGCCCTCGGGGAGCTGTTTTTT; CDR3: CASSYGRQGALGELFF
D: -; size: -; J: TRBJ1-2; V: TRBV5-1; DNA: TGCGCCAGCAGCCCTGCGTGGGGAGACTATGGCTACACCTTC; CDR3: CASSPAWGDYGYTF
D: TRBD1; size: -; J: TRBJ1-1; V: TRBV11-3; DNA: TGTGCCAGCAGAACCAGGGGGCTGGGCACTGAAGCTTTCTTT; CDR3: CASRTRGLGTEAFF
D: -; size: -; J: TRBJ2-5; V: TRBV11-2; DNA: TGTGCCAGCAGCTTAGCCAGTCAAGAGACCCAGTACTTC; CDR3: CASSLASQETQYF
D: -; size: once; J: TRBJ1-4; V: TRBV28; DNA: TGTGCCAGCAGTCCAGGACGTGGGCTCAATGAAAAACTGTTTTTT; CDR3: CASSPGRGLNEKLFF
D: -; size: few; J: TRBJ1-5; V: TRBV30; DNA: TGTGCCTGGAGTGTACTCAAGGGCCAGCCCCAGCATTTT; CDR3: CAWSVLKGQPQHF
D: -; size: -; J: TRBJ2-7; V: TRBV7-9; DNA: TGTGCCAGCAGCTTAGCGGGGTATTACGAGCAGTACTTC; CDR3: CASSLAGYYEQYF
D: TRBD1; size: -; J: TRBJ2-7; V: TRBV19; DNA: TGTGCCATTAACAGGGGACGAACCTACGAGCAGTACTTC; CDR3: CAINRGRTYEQYF
D: -; size: once; J: TRBJ2-3; V: TRBV29-1; DNA: TGCAGCGTTGAAGTCCCCTTGACAGATACGCAGTATTTT; CDR3: CSVEVPLTDTQYF
D: TRBD2; size: -; J: TRBJ2-1; V: TRBV19; DNA: TGTGCCAGTATAGGAGGGAGGGCGAATGAGCAGTTCTTC; CDR3: CASIGGRANEQFF
D: -; size: -; J: TRBJ1-2; V: TRBV7-2; DNA: TGTGCCAGCAGCTTAGCGTTCCGGATGGAAGGCTACACCTTC; CDR3: CASSLAFRMEGYTF
D: -; size: few; J: TRBJ1-1; V: TRBV28; DNA: TGTGCCAGCACCCCCCGGTACACTGAAGCTTTCTTT; CDR3: CASTPRYTEAFF
D: -; size: large; J: TRBJ2-7; V: TRBV2; DNA: TGTGCCAGCAGTGAATATGGCGGGGTCTACGAGCAGTACTTC; CDR3: CASSEYGGVYEQYF
D: -; size: -; J: TRBJ2-1; V: TRBV15; DNA: TGTGCCACCAGCAGGACGGGACTCTTCAATGAGCAGTTCTTC; CDR3: CATSRTGLFNEQFF
D: -; size: -; J: TRBJ1-2; V: TRBV6-6; DNA: TGTGCCAGCCGCGCGCGAGGGCTAAATGGCTACACCTTC; CDR3: CASRARGLNGYTF
D: -; size: -; J: TRBJ1-2; V: TRBV4-2; DNA: TGTGCCAGCAGCCAAGCGGGACTGGCGGACAACTATGGCTACACCTTC; CDR3: CASSQAGLADNYGYTF
D: -; size: -; J: TRBJ1-2; V: TRBV29-1; DNA: TGCAGCGTCGGGACCGTAGCTTACTATGGCTACACCTTC; CDR3: CSVGTVAYYGYTF
D: -; size: -; J: TRBJ1-5; V: TRBV6-4; DNA: TGTGCCAGCAGTGAATCGGGGGCAGGACAGCCCCAGCATTTT; CDR3: CASSESGAGQPQHF